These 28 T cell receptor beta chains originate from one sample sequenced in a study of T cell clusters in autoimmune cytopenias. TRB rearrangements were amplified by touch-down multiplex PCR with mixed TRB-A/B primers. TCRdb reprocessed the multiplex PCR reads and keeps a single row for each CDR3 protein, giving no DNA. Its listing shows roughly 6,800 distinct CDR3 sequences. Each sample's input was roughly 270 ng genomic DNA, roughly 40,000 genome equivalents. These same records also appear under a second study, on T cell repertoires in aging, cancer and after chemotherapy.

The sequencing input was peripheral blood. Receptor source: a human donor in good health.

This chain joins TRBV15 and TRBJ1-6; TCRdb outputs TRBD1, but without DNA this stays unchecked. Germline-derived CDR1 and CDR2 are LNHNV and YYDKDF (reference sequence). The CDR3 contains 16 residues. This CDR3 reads CATSGGRGRTNSPLHF.

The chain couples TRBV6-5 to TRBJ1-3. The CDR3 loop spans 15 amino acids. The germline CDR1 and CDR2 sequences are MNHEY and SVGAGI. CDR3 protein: CASSYLGGSGNTIYF.

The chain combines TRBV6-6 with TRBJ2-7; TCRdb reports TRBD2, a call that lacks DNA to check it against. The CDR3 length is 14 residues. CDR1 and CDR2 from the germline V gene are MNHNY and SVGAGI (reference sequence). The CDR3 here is CASSPELAGGAQYF.

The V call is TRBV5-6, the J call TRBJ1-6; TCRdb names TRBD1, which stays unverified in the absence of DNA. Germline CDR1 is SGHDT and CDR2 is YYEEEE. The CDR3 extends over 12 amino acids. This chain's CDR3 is CASSGTYSPLHF.

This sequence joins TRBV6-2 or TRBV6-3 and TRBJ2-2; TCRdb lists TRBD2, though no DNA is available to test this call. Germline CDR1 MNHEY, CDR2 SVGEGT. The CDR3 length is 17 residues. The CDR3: CASIYSGLAGRTGELFF.

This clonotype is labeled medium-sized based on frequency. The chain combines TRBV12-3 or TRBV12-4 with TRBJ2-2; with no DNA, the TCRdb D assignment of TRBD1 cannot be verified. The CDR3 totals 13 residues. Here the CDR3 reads CASSRQASGELFF.

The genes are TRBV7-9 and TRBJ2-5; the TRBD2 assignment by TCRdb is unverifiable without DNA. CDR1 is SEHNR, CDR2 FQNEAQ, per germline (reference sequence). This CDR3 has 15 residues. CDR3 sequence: CASCRGVAGMETQYF.

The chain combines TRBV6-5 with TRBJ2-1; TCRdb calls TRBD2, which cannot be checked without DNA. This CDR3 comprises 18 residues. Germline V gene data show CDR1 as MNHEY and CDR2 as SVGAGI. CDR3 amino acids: CASSYRGLGLALYNEQFF.

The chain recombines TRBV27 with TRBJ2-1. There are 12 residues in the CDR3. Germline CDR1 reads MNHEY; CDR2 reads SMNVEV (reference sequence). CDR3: CASNLTPNEQFF.

This CDR3 is CATSSLGGTLQETQYF. This sequence joins TRBV15 and TRBJ2-5; the TRBD1 assignment by TCRdb is unverifiable without DNA. The length of the CDR3 is 16 residues. Germline lookup yields CDR1 LNHNV and CDR2 YYDKDF (reference sequence).

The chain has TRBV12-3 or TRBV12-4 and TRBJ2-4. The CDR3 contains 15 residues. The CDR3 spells CASSLDTIGVGIQYF.

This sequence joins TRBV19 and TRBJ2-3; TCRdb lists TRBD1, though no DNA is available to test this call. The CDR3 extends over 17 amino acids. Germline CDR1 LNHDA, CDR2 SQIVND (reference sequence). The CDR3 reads CASSILKKGQTTDTQYF.

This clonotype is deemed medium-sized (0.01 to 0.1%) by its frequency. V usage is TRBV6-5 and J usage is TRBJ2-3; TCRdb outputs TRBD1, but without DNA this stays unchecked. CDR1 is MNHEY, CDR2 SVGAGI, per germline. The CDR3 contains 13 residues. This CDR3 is CASSYPGQDTQYF.

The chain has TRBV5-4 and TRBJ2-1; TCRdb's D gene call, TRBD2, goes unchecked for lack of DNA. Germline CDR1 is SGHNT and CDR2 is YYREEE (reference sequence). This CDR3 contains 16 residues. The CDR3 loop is CASSWGGLADLGEQFF.

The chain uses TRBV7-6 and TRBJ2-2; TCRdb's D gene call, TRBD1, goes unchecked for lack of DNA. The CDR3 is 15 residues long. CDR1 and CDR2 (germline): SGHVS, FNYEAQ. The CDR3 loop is CASSLMGQNTGELFF. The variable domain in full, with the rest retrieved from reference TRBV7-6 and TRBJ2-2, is GAGVSQSPRYKVTKRGQDVALRCDPISGHVSLYWYRQALGQGPEFLTYFNYEAQQDKSGLPNDRFSAERPEGSISTLTIQRTEQRDSAMYRCASSLMGQNTGELFFGEGSRLTVL.

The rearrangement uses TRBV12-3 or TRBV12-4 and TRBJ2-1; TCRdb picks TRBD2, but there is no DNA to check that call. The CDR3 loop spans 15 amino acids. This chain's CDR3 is CASSLGIQAGNEQFF.

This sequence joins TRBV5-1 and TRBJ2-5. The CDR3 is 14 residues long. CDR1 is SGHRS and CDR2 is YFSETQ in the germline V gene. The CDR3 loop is CASSLGQSQETQYF. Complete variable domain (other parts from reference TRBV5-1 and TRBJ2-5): KAGVTQTPRYLIKTRGQQVTLSCSPISGHRSVSWYQQTPGQGLQFLFEYFSETQRNKGNFPGRFSGRQFSNSRSEMNVSTLELGDSALYLCASSLGQSQETQYFGPGTRLLVL.

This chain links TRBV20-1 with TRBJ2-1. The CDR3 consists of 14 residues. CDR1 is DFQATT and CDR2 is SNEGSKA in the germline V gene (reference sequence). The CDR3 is CSARFGSSYNEQFF.

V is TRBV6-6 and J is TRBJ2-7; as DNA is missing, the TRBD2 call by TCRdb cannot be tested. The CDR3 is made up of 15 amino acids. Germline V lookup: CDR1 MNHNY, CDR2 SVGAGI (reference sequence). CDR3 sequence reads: CASSYHERRDYEQYF.

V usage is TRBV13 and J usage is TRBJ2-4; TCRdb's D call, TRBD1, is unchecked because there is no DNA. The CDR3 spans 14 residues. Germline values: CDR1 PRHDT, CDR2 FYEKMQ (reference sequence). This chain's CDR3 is CASRGGIAKNIQYF.

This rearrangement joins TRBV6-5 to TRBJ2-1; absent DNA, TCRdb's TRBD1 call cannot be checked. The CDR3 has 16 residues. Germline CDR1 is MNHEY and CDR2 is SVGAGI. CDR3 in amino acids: CASREGGAGSYNKQFF.

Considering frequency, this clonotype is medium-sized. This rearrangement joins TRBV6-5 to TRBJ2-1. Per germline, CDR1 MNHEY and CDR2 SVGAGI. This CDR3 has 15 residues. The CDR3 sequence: CASSYSSGTYNEQFF.

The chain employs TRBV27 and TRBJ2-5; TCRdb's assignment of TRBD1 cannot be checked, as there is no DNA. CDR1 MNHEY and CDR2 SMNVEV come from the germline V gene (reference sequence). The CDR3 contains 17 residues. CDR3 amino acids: CASSSTRDRGREETQYF.

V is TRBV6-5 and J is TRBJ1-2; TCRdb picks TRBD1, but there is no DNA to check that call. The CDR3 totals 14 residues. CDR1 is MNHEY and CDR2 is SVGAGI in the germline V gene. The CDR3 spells CASIRRDRYYGYTF.

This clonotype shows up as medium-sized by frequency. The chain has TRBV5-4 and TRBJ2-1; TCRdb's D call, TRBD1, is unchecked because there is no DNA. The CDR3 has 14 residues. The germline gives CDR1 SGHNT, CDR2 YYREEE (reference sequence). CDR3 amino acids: CASSLLGGGNEQFF.

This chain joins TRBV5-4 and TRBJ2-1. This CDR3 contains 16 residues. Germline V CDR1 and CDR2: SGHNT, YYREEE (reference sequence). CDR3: CASSLTLADSYNEQFF.

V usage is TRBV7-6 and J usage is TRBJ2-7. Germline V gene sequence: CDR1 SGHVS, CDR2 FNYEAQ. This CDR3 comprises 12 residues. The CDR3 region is CASSSGVYEQYF. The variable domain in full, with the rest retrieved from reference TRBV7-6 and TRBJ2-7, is GAGVSQSPRYKVTKRGQDVALRCDPISGHVSLYWYRQALGQGPEFLTYFNYEAQQDKSGLPNDRFSAERPEGSISTLTIQRTEQRDSAMYRCASSSGVYEQYFGPGTRLTVT.

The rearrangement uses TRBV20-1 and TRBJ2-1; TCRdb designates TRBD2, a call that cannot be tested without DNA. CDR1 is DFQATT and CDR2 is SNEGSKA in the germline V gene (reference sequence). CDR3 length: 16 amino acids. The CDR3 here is CSAPGTHPRSTNEQFF.